Listed here is a single TCR beta chain. Its target is not known. V gave up 4 bases and J gave up 2 bases; unmatched junction bases: 7. Germline assignment: CDR1 SGHRS and CDR2 YFSETQ. The CDR3 loop spans 16 amino acids. This sample was taken from a study of immune heterogeneity within non-small cell lung tumors. Findings and caveats of the study: Patients largely differed in their high-frequency T-cell receptor beta clonotypes.

It was with 32 V and 13 J primers that multiplex PCR amplified TCR beta CDR3. TCRdb independently ran MiXCR on the multiplex PCR reads; one entry per CDR3 protein. The sample holds about 10,000 distinct CDR3 sequences, less than 20% seen once. The authors used about 600 ng of bulk tumor genomic DNA per sample as template. Spaced far apart, several biopsies were taken from each primary tumor during surgery. Untreated, newly diagnosed non-small cell lung cancer patients underwent curative surgery. The chain combines TRBV5-1 with TRBJ2-2, with 8 nucleotides matching TRBD1. The clonotype was recovered from a man between 40 and 49 years old with non-small cell lung cancer. The sample taken for sequencing was lung tumor tissue. The CDR3 coding sequence is TGCGCCAGCAGCCCGCGGACAGGGACCAACACCGGGGAGCTGTTTTTT. Translation: CASSPRTGTNTGELFF.